This TCR beta chain was observed in a study of blood T cells in healthy people across ages. The second PCR ran about 6 to 11 cycles with a sample-barcoded 5' primer and J-beta primers. Each CDR3 protein is one row after TCRdb ran MiXCR on the 5' RACE reads. Of roughly 1,000,000 distinct CDR3 sequences listed, around 27% were seen once; the top ten hold around 0.75%. Looked up from germline, CDR1 is SGDLS and CDR2 is YYNGEE. The V gene lost 4 bases and the J gene lost 0 bases, with 14 bases spanning the gap. This CDR3 contains 16 residues. It was around 10 milliliters of peripheral blood that were drawn from each donor. These records were also assigned to another study, of T cells of mothers and their children.

The V gene is TRBV9, the J gene TRBJ2-1; a weak D match, TRBD2 (5 bases). Source material: blood. The sequence came from a girl aged 2 to 10 in good health. DNA for the CDR3: TGTGCCAGCAGCACGGACTTCTTTAACTCCTACAATGAGCAGTTCTTC. Translated: CASSTDFFNSYNEQFF.